The clone carrying this TCR beta chain was counted ten times or more. TCRdb ran MiXCR on the 5' RACE reads and lists one entry per CDR3 protein. The table has 81,000 or so distinct CDR3 sequences, less than 5.5% seen once. The data were taken from a study of neurological immune-mediated disorders. Germline values: CDR1 LNHNV, CDR2 YYDKDF (reference sequence). V lost 7 bases and J lost 0; bases outside the gene matches: 12. The CDR3 loop spans 18 amino acids. The chain joins TRBV15 to TRBJ2-6, with 7 bases lining up with TRBD1. This TCR came from a woman in her 30s with multiple sclerosis. Sequences were obtained from PBMCs. CDR3 amino acids: CATKPQGVGVSGANVLTF. The CDR3 DNA is TGTGCCACCAAGCCCCAGGGGGTCGGTGTCTCTGGGGCCAACGTCCTGACTTTC.